What follows describes a single TCR beta chain. This sample is part of a study of early T cells in non-severe SARS-CoV-2 infection. Each single cDNA molecule received a unique molecular identifier. TCRdb analysed the 5' RACE reads with MiXCR anew, one entry per CDR3 protein. The table shows 75,000 to 100,000 distinct CDR3 sequences, with 16% occurring only once. This receptor was identified in an adult who was a healthcare worker with PCR-confirmed SARS-CoV-2 infection or an uninfected control (not recorded which). Sequenced: whole blood.

The CDR3 loop reads CASSPERGGTGELFF. CDR3 nucleotides: TGTGCCAGCAGCCCTGAGCGGGGGGGCACCGGGGAGCTGTTTTTT. J is TRBJ2-2 and V is TRBV7-2; the match to TRBD2 covers 10 bases. The CDR3 spans 15 residues. CDR1 is SGHTA and CDR2 is FQGNSA in the germline V gene. After removal of 5 bases from V and 4 bases from J, the junction contained 4 bases not matched to a gene.